This T cell receptor (beta chain) was documented in a study of blood T cell repertoires in COVID-19. Study in general: Acute-phase and convalescent COVID-19 samples originated in the United States, Italy and Spain. Sample material is recorded as cDNA or gDNA derived from T cells, B-cell-depleted T cells, or PBMCs.

This CDR3 comprises 18 residues. After removal of 0 bases from V and 3 bases from J, the junction contained 11 bases not matched to a gene. Germline V lookup: CDR1 MGHRA, CDR2 YSYEKL. As handled by the study authors: Reference gene primer amplification gave nucleated cell count estimates. Some clones are missing from TCRdb's copy, which holds only in-frame ones; the method was immunoSEQ multiplex PCR. V and J calls and clone size are copied from that table; D and trimming were computed from the DNA. The sample includes fewer than 150,000 clones, around 87% of them seen just once. This chain joins TRBV4-1 and TRBJ2-7; 10 nucleotides match TRBD2. The sequence was collected from a human donor in a cohort sampled during active COVID-19. Sequencing was carried out using peripheral blood. CDR3 coding DNA: TGCGCCAGCAGCCAAGACCCTCCATCTAGCGGGAGTTTCTACGAGCAGTACTTC. Translation gives CASSQDPPSSGSFYEQYF.